Listed below are T cell receptor beta chains from one sample, sequenced in a study of tumor-infiltrating lymphocytes in oesophageal squamous cell carcinoma. TCRdb fed the PCR reads into MiXCR, producing one record per CDR3 protein. The sample shows about 17,000 distinct CDR3 sequences, 47% of them seen only once. The sequencing sample was made of normal esophageal tissue next to the tumor. Receptors originate from a female donor with esophageal squamous cell carcinoma. The CDR3 runs from the conserved cysteine through the conserved F or W. A D gene is named only where the DNA matches it firmly. Not every row has a clone size; where given, it reads once, few, many or a size class.

v_gene	abundance	d_gene	j_gene	CDR3aa	CDR3nt
TRBV7-2	many	.	TRBJ1-2	CASRWMQSGYTF	TGTGCCAGCAGGTGGATGCAGAGTGGCTACACCTTC
TRBV7-2	.	TRBD1	TRBJ2-1	CASSSPLPGTGTYNEQFF	TGTGCCAGCAGCTCACCACTCCCCGGGACAGGGACATACAATGAGCAGTTCTTC
TRBV7-2	.	TRBD2	TRBJ2-4	CASSSTTSGAKNIQYF	TGTGCCAGCAGCTCTACGACTAGCGGAGCCAAAAACATTCAGTACTTC
TRBV7-8	medium-sized	TRBD1	TRBJ1-4	CASSLGTGLYEKLFF	TGTGCCAGCAGCTTAGGGACAGGCTTATATGAAAAACTGTTTTTT
TRBV6-1	.	TRBD1	TRBJ1-2	CASSSDRGRRYTF	TGTGCCAGCAGTTCCGACAGGGGGAGACGCTACACCTTC
TRBV28	.	TRBD2	TRBJ2-5	CASRRNSGINQETQYF	TGTGCCAGCAGAAGGAATAGCGGGATCAATCAAGAGACCCAGTACTTC
TRBV19	.	.	TRBJ2-3	CASSKDGAFNPQGRGDLQYF	TGTGCCAGTAGTAAAGACGGAGCCTTCAATCCCCAGGGGAGGGGTGATCTGCAGTATTTT
TRBV6-4	.	.	TRBJ2-5	CASSEKGETQYF	TGTGCCAGCAGTGAAAAGGGAGAGACCCAGTACTTC
TRBV6-5	many	.	TRBJ2-7	CASSYSGGGNYEQYF	TGTGCCAGCAGTTACTCGGGAGGAGGGAACTACGAGCAGTACTTC
TRBV7-3	medium-sized	.	TRBJ2-7	CASSLGTGYEQYF	TGTGCCAGCAGCTTAGGTACGGGGTACGAGCAGTACTTC
TRBV28	.	.	TRBJ1-2	CASSFGWGNYGYTF	TGTGCCAGCAGTTTTGGGTGGGGAAACTATGGCTACACCTTC
TRBV6-8	.	.	TRBJ1-2	CASSRVLQGNYGYTF	TGTGCCAGCAGTAGAGTCCTACAGGGTAACTATGGCTACACCTTC
TRBV7-8	few	TRBD1	TRBJ1-3	CASSLNRDRGNTIYF	TGTGCCAGCAGCTTAAACAGGGACAGGGGAAACACCATATATTTT
TRBV12-3/TRBV12-4	.	TRBD2	TRBJ2-7	CASSFGGEYEQYF	TGTGCCAGCAGTTTCGGGGGGGAATACGAGCAGTACTTC
TRBV6-8	.	.	TRBJ1-5	CASQAGGRISPSIF	.
TRBV6-1	.	.	TRBJ2-7	CASSEFENYEQYF	TGTGCCAGCAGTGAATTCGAGAACTACGAGCAGTACTTC
TRBV10-1	many	.	TRBJ2-1	CASSESGIHEQFF	TGCGCCAGCAGTGAGTCCGGGATCCATGAGCAGTTCTTC
TRBV27	many	TRBD2	TRBJ2-3	CASGTSADTQYF	TGTGCCAGCGGCACTAGCGCAGATACGCAGTATTTT
TRBV7-9	.	.	TRBJ2-7	CASSFPTAYEQYF	TGTGCCAGCAGCTTCCCCACCGCCTACGAGCAGTACTTC
TRBV5-4	many	TRBD2	TRBJ2-5	CASSGGSFQETQYF	TGTGCCAGCAGCGGCGGGAGCTTCCAGGAGACCCAGTACTTC
TRBV28	.	TRBD1	TRBJ1-1	CASSLTGQYTEAFF	TGTGCCAGCAGTTTGACGGGACAGTACACTGAAGCTTTCTTT
TRBV7-2	.	.	TRBJ1-4	CASTGQINEKLFF	TGTGCCAGCACGGGGCAGATTAATGAAAAACTGTTTTTT
TRBV7-3	many	TRBD1	TRBJ1-5	CAPGGRLSNQPQHF	TGTGCCCCAGGGGGGAGACTTAGCAATCAGCCCCAGCATTTT
TRBV19	.	TRBD2	TRBJ2-7	CASSIKAGGPQEQYF	TGTGCCAGTAGTATCAAAGCGGGAGGGCCGCAAGAGCAGTACTTC